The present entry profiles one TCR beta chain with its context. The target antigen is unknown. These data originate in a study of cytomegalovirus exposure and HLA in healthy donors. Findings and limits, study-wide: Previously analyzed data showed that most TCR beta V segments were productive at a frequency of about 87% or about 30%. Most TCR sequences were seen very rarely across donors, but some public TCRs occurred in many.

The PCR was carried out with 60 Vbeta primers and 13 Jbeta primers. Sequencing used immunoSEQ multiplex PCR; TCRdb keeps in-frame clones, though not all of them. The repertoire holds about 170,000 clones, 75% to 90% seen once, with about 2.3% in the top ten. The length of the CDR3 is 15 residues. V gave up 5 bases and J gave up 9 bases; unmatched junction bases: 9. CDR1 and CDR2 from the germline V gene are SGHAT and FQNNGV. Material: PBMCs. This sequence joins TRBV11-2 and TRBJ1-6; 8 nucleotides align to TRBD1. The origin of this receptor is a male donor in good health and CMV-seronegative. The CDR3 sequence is CASSLFDRGSSPLHF. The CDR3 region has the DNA TGTGCCAGCAGCCTATTTGACAGGGGTAGTTCACCCCTCCACTTT.